One and the same sample provided the 8 T cell receptor beta chains below, sequenced in a study of cytomegalovirus exposure and HLA in healthy donors. PCR amplification relied on 60 Vbeta primers (plus 13 Jbeta primers). This table comes from immunoSEQ multiplex PCR, and its TCRdb copy is limited to in-frame clones, with some not included. The record lists some 200,000 clones, of which the ten most abundant hold about 0.79%. Sequenced: PBMCs. The receptors come from a woman in her late teens or twenties in good health and CMV-seropositive.

This sequence joins TRBV7-2 and TRBJ2-3; 10 nucleotides line up with TRBD1. CDR3 length: 15 amino acids. Germline values: CDR1 SGHTA, CDR2 FQGNSA. The J segment lost 4 bases and the V segment lost 5 bases, leaving 6 bases of the junction unmatched. The CDR3 region has the DNA TGTGCCAGCAGCCTAGACAGGGGGCTCGCAGATACGCAGTATTTT. Its protein product is CASSLDRGLADTQYF.

The chain recombines TRBV30 with TRBJ2-6; 9 positions match TRBD2. The V and J ends lost 6 bases and 2 bases, in that order; junction bases with no gene match: 23. This CDR3 has 21 residues. Germline CDR1 reads GTSNPN; CDR2 reads SVGIG (reference sequence). DNA for the CDR3: TGTGCCTGCCTACAGGGTAGCGGGAGTCTTTTTCGGGTTGCTGGGGCCAACGTCCTGACTTTC. It codes for CACLQGSGSLFRVAGANVLTF.

The chain carries TRBV5-1 and TRBJ2-1; maybe TRBD1 (8 bases). From germline, CDR1 is SGHRS and CDR2 YFSETQ. V was cut by 5 bases and J by 3 bases, with 21 bases left in between. The CDR3 runs 17 residues. Here the CDR3 reads CASRTGVWGGRYNEQFF. DNA of the CDR3: TGCGCCAGCAGGACAGGGGTCTGGGGGGGCCGCTACAATGAGCAGTTCTTC.

The V gene is TRBV5-1, the J gene TRBJ1-3; the D is unclear. Trimming stripped 3 bases from V and 1 base from J, with 8 bases between. The germline V gene has CDR1 SGHRS and CDR2 YFSETQ. The CDR3 runs to 14 residues. CDR3 sequence reads: CASSSTGSGNTIYF. DNA for the CDR3: TGCGCCAGCAGCTCCACGGGTTCTGGAAACACCATATATTTT. Based on the CDR3 plus reference TRBV5-1 and TRBJ1-3, the full variable domain is KAGVTQTPRYLIKTRGQQVTLSCSPISGHRSVSWYQQTPGQGLQFLFEYFSETQRNKGNFPGRFSGRQFSNSRSEMNVSTLELGDSALYLCASSSTGSGNTIYFGEGSWLTVV.

V usage is TRBV2 and J usage is TRBJ1-5; 12 bases map to TRBD1. J lost 6 bases, V lost 6 bases, and 6 bases had no gene match. Looked up from germline, CDR1 is SNHLY and CDR2 is FYNNEI. The CDR3 has 15 amino acids. Here the CDR3 reads CASSGTGGVGQPQHF. DNA of the CDR3: TGTGCCAGCAGCGGGACAGGGGGCGTAGGTCAGCCCCAGCATTTT.

V gene TRBV7-2 combines with J gene TRBJ2-5, with TRBD2 matching 7 bases. The CDR3 spans 13 residues. Germline trimming cut 5 bases from V and 7 bases from J; bases unmatched to any gene: 7. Germline CDR1 is SGHTA and CDR2 is FQGNSA. CDR3: CASSPWGEGTQYF. The CDR3 DNA is TGTGCCAGCAGCCCGTGGGGGGAGGGGACCCAGTACTTC.

The gene calls are TRBV7-9 and TRBJ2-2; the D gene is possibly TRBD1 (5 bases). The germline gives CDR1 SEHNR, CDR2 FQNEAQ (reference sequence). V lost 4 bases, J lost 6 bases, and 12 bases lay in between. This CDR3 region has 14 residues. DNA for the CDR3: TGTGCCAGCAGCTATCTGGCAGGGCCCGGGGAGCTGTTTTTT. Translating it yields CASSYLAGPGELFF.

CDR3 nucleotide sequence: TGTGCCAGCAGCTTGGCGGCGGGTAACTCACCCCTCCACTTT. This sequence encodes CASSLAAGNSPLHF. The rearrangement links TRBV5-4 to TRBJ1-6; D is unresolved. Germline-derived CDR1 and CDR2 are SGHNT and YYREEE (reference sequence). Trimming took off 0 bases at V and 10 bases at J, with 11 bases between the two ends. The CDR3 has 14 amino acids.